These 29 T cell receptor beta chains were sequenced from one sample in a study of cytomegalovirus exposure and HLA in healthy donors (dated by TCRdb to 2016 to 2017). The library was produced with the immunoSEQ multiplex PCR assay. The multiplex PCR relied on a mix of 60 forward primers for TCR Vbeta segments and 13 reverse primers for TCR Jbeta segments. In TCRdb, the immuneACCESS table is reduced to in-frame sequences with V and J assigned. These tables do not hold every clone; where another copy was compared, an unresolved V gene accounts for under half, and the others remain unexplained. This specimen's table enumerates about 120,000 clones. The ten largest make up about 3.8% of the sample. Sequenced material: PBMCs. All receptors come from a man in his thirties or forties in good health and CMV-seronegative.

This chain links TRBV19 with TRBJ1-5, with a possible D match to TRBD1 (5 bases). The germline V gene encodes CDR1 LNHDA and CDR2 SQIVND (reference sequence). The CDR3 loop spans 14 amino acids. Trimming took off 2 bases at V and 4 bases at J, with 9 bases between the two ends. The CDR3 protein is CASSITGGNQPQHF. DNA for the CDR3: TGTGCCAGTAGTATAACGGGGGGGAATCAGCCCCAGCATTTT.

A word on this clone: The junction and the germline gene differ at one end; a read error may be behind it. This chain connects TRBV7-9 to TRBJ1-1; possible D gene TRBD1, 6 bases. Germline V CDR1 and CDR2: SEHNR, FQNEAQ (reference sequence). The CDR3 has 14 residues. The CDR3 DNA is TGTGCCAGCAGCTTAGCGAGGGGGAACTCTGAAGCTTTCTTT. The encoded protein is CASSLARGNSEAFF.

V and J are TRBV6-5 and TRBJ2-5; 7 positions agree with TRBD2. Germline V gene lookup returns CDR1 MNHEY and CDR2 SVGAGI. V was pared by 6 bases and J by 7 bases, with 11 bases of the junction left unmatched. The CDR3 loop spans 14 amino acids. CDR3 nucleotide sequence: TGTGCCAGCAGCATTGAAACAACGGGGGGGACCCAGTACTTC. Amino acids: CASSIETTGGTQYF.

The rearrangement joins TRBV5-6 to TRBJ2-5; a possible D gene is TRBD1 (6 bases). CDR3 length equals 14 residues. Trimming stripped 3 bases from V and 5 bases from J, with 14 bases between. Germline V gives CDR1 SGHDT, CDR2 YYEEEE. CDR3 sequence (DNA): TGTGCCAGCAGCTGGCCGTCAGGGGCCGAGACCCAGTACTTC. This gives the protein CASSWPSGAETQYF.

This chain uses TRBV7-2 with TRBJ2-7; D call uncertain. Between the trimmed V and J ends, which lost 5 bases and 4 bases, there was a span of 6 bases. The CDR3 runs 11 residues. Per germline, CDR1 SGHTA and CDR2 FQGNSA. For the CDR3, the DNA is TGTGCCAGCAGCGAACAGTACGAGCAGTACTTC. Protein product: CASSEQYEQYF.

The gene calls are TRBV18 and TRBJ1-1; no clear D gene. Germline CDR1 reads KGHSH; CDR2 reads LQKENI. V was pared by 2 bases and J by 5 bases, with 12 bases between. This CDR3 spans 14 amino acids. The CDR3 region has the DNA TGTGCCAGCTCACCAGAGCTTGAAGAAACTGAAGCTTTCTTT. This codes for CASSPELEETEAFF. Looking up the rest from reference TRBV18 and TRBJ1-1 gives the full variable domain: NAGVMQNPRHLVRRRGQEARLRCSPMKGHSHVYWYRQLPEEGLKFMVYLQKENIIDESGMPKERFSAEFPKEGPSILRIQQVVRGDSAAYFCASSPELEETEAFFGQGTRLTVV.

The genes are TRBV30 and TRBJ1-6; 10 nucleotides line up with TRBD1. With 3 bases clipped from V and 9 bases from J, the junction kept 5 bases outside the gene matches. The CDR3 totals 14 residues. Per germline, CDR1 GTSNPN and CDR2 SVGIG (reference sequence). CDR3 sequence: CAWRGGQGISPLHF. CDR3 bases: TGTGCCTGGAGGGGGGGACAGGGGATTTCACCCCTCCACTTT.

V gene TRBV7-2 combines with J gene TRBJ2-1; 7 bases map to TRBD1. The trim removed 2 bases at V and 6 bases at J, leaving 10 bases unmatched. The length of the CDR3 is 16 residues. Germline V lookup: CDR1 SGHTA, CDR2 FQGNSA. Written as DNA, the CDR3 is TGTGCCAGCAGCTTAATTGGGACAGTGACCACCAATGAGCAGTTCTTC. Translating gives CASSLIGTVTTNEQFF.

The rearrangement joins TRBV30 to TRBJ1-3, with D unclear. Per germline, CDR1 GTSNPN and CDR2 SVGIG (reference sequence). This CDR3 is 14 amino acids long. Trimming removed 3 bases from V and 0 bases from J, with 9 bases in between. As DNA, the CDR3 is TGTGCCTGGAGGGCGGGGATCTCTGGAAACACCATATATTTT. Translating gives CAWRAGISGNTIYF.

The CDR3 reads CASTSLVSPLYEQYF. CDR3 bases: TGTGCCAGCACCTCACTAGTTTCCCCACTCTACGAGCAGTACTTC. The rearrangement joins TRBV27 to TRBJ2-5, with a possible D match to TRBD2 (5 bases). The DNA matches TRBJ2-7 better at its end, which makes the J call doubtful. The CDR3 consists of 15 residues. From germline, CDR1 is MNHEY and CDR2 SMNVEV (reference sequence).

The rearrangement joins TRBV7-2 to TRBJ2-7, with TRBD1 as a possible D gene (6 bases). V dropped 3 bases and J dropped 6 bases, with 12 bases sitting between them. The CDR3 has 13 residues. CDR1 SGHTA and CDR2 FQGNSA come from the germline V gene. The CDR3 sequence: CASSFLQGSEQYF. For the CDR3, the DNA is TGTGCCAGCAGCTTTTTACAGGGATCCGAGCAGTACTTC. The variable domain in full, completed from reference TRBV7-2 and TRBJ2-7, reads GAGVSQSPSNKVTEKGKDVELRCDPISGHTALYWYRQSLGQGLEFLIYFQGNSAPDKSGLPSDRFSAERTGGSVSTLTIQRTQQEDSAVYLCASSFLQGSEQYFGPGTRLTVT.

About this clone itself: Other DNA sequences within the sample encode an identical CDR3. The chain employs TRBV10-3 and TRBJ2-1, with 10 bases lining up with TRBD1. The CDR3 runs to 15 residues. Germline loops: CDR1 ENHRY, CDR2 SYGVKD. Trimming removed 4 bases from V and 4 bases from J; junction bases left unmatched: 4. The CDR3 here is CAISGTGGSYNEQFF. The CDR3 coding sequence is TGTGCCATCAGTGGGACAGGGGGAAGTTACAATGAGCAGTTCTTC.

This chain connects TRBV27 to TRBJ2-2; 8 bases line up with TRBD2. The CDR3 extends over 16 amino acids. V shed 5 bases, J shed 0 bases, and the junction held 5 bases outside the gene matches. Germline CDR1 reads MNHEY; CDR2 reads SMNVEV (reference sequence). The DNA of the CDR3 is TGTGCCAGCAGTGTGATAGCGGGGACGAACACCGGGGAGCTGTTTTTT. Its translation: CASSVIAGTNTGELFF.

V and J are TRBV28 and TRBJ1-2; the D gene is possibly TRBD1 (5 bases). Trimming left V 4 bases short and J 1 base short, with 19 bases between. Germline V gene sequence: CDR1 MDHEN, CDR2 SYDVKM. The CDR3 totals 17 residues. The CDR3 DNA reads as TGTGCCAGCAGTTCTTTTGGCGTCAGGGATTTTAACTATGGCTACACCTTC. This encodes CASSSFGVRDFNYGYTF.

The gene calls are TRBV18 and TRBJ1-6, with D perhaps TRBD1 (5 bases). The germline V gene has CDR1 KGHSH and CDR2 LQKENI. V dropped 2 bases and J dropped 7 bases, with 9 bases sitting between them. CDR3 length: 14 amino acids. CDR3: CASSPGGKNSPLHF. DNA of the CDR3: TGTGCCAGCTCACCAGGGGGGAAAAATTCACCCCTCCACTTT.

The chain is built from TRBV7-6 and TRBJ1-6; 7 bases line up with TRBD1. The CDR3 has 16 residues. The junction had 8 bases not matched to a gene; V was cut back by 4 bases and J by 5 bases. In germline, CDR1 is SGHVS, CDR2 FNYEAQ. The CDR3 is CASSSGGGQNNSPLHF. In nucleotides, the CDR3 is TGTGCCAGCAGCTCCGGAGGGGGACAGAATAATTCACCCCTCCACTTT.

V gene TRBV5-4 combines with J gene TRBJ2-5; 9 bases are a match to TRBD2. The CDR3 has 17 residues. The germline V gene encodes CDR1 SGHNT and CDR2 YYREEE (reference sequence). The V segment lost 0 bases and the J segment 1 base; nucleotides outside the gene matches: 7. CDR3 loop: CASSLGLSGGTQETQYF. The CDR3 DNA follows: TGTGCCAGCAGCTTGGGGCTTAGCGGGGGAACCCAAGAGACCCAGTACTTC.

J is TRBJ2-2 and V is TRBV5-4, with D perhaps TRBD1 (6 bases). CDR1 is SGHNT and CDR2 is YYREEE in the germline V gene (reference sequence). The CDR3 is made up of 14 amino acids. Trimming took off 4 bases at V and 5 bases at J, with 12 bases between the two ends. CDR3 nucleotide sequence: TGTGCCAGCAGCCTAGCAGGGGTTACCGGGGAGCTGTTTTTT. Protein sequence: CASSLAGVTGELFF.

As for this clone: An end of the junction does not agree with germline; a read error may underlie this. Other nucleotide sequences from this sample produce the same CDR3. V usage is TRBV7-8 and J usage is TRBJ1-2; 7 bases agree with TRBD1. This CDR3 region has 16 residues. CDR1 and CDR2 (germline): SGHVS, FQNEAQ. The CDR3 DNA follows: TGCGCCAGCAGCTTGCTCGGGACAGTTTACTTCTATGGCTACACCTTC. Translated: CASSLLGTVYFYGYTF.

The chain employs TRBV5-1 and TRBJ2-5, with 7 bases aligning to TRBD1. The CDR3 is 15 amino acids. Germline lookup yields CDR1 SGHRS and CDR2 YFSETQ. V was pared by 2 bases and J by 4 bases, with 8 bases of the junction left unmatched. The CDR3 nucleotides read TGCGCCAGCAGCTTAACAGGGGATAGAGGAGAGACCCAGTACTTC. As protein: CASSLTGDRGETQYF.

This sequence joins TRBV5-1 and TRBJ2-7, with TRBD2 as a possible D gene (6 bases). V dropped 0 bases and J dropped 4 bases, with 11 bases sitting between them. CDR3 length equals 14 residues. CDR1 is SGHRS and CDR2 is YFSETQ in the germline V gene. This CDR3 is CASSLVSGRYEQYF. CDR3 in DNA: TGCGCCAGCAGCTTGGTGTCAGGGAGGTACGAGCAGTACTTC.

This chain joins TRBV10-3 and TRBJ2-1; D not resolved. The V gene's germline CDR1 is ENHRY and CDR2 SYGVKD. CDR3 length equals 16 residues. The V end lost 3 bases, the J end lost 0 bases, and 12 bases lay between the germline ends. The CDR3 coding sequence is TGTGCCATCAGTGATTGGGCAGAGAGCTCCTACAATGAGCAGTTCTTC. As protein: CAISDWAESSYNEQFF.

The V gene is TRBV28, the J gene TRBJ2-7; no definite D call. The CDR3 is 14 residues long. Germline-derived CDR1 and CDR2 are MDHEN and SYDVKM. The V and J ends lost 6 bases and 2 bases respectively, with 14 bases between them. The CDR3 DNA sequence: TGTGCCAGCAGATCAAGGAGAACAACCTACGAGCAGTACTTC. Translated: CASRSRRTTYEQYF.

The chain's CDR3 is CASSKKGGALLGVPGQGAEQPQHF. In DNA form, the CDR3 reads TGTGCCAGCAGCAAAAAAGGCGGGGCCCTGTTGGGGGTCCCGGGACAGGGGGCGGAACAGCCCCAGCATTTT. The chain links TRBV21-1 to TRBJ1-5; the table names TRBD1, a call not compared with the DNA. TRBV21-1 is described as a pseudogene. The CDR3 extends over 24 amino acids.

V is TRBV7-3 and J is TRBJ2-3; 7 bases align to TRBD1. The V and J ends lost 3 bases and 6 bases, in that order; junction bases with no gene match: 6. CDR3 length equals 14 residues. Germline values: CDR1 SGHTA, CDR2 FQGTGA. The CDR3 region is CASSFTGVRDTQYF. Here the CDR3 DNA reads TGTGCCAGCAGCTTCACAGGGGTACGGGATACGCAGTATTTT.

V is TRBV7-3 and J is TRBJ2-5; D not certain. This CDR3 has 13 residues. Trimming removed 1 base from V and 5 bases from J, with 8 bases in between. Germline values: CDR1 SGHTA, CDR2 FQGTGA. The CDR3 is CASSLRPPETQYF. CDR3 nucleotide sequence: TGTGCCAGCAGCTTAAGGCCCCCGGAGACCCAGTACTTC. Full variable domain (remainder filled in from reference TRBV7-3 and TRBJ2-5): GAGVSQTPSNKVTEKGKYVELRCDPISGHTALYWYRQSLGQGPEFLIYFQGTGAADDSGLPNDRFFAVRPEGSVSTLKIQRTERGDSAVYLCASSLRPPETQYFGPGTRLLVL.

The chain has TRBV5-1 and TRBJ2-3; TRBD2 matches 8 bases. This CDR3 contains 16 residues. CDR1 is SGHRS and CDR2 is YFSETQ in the germline V gene. Unmatched junction bases numbered 3, after V lost 0 bases and J lost 0 bases. The CDR3 spells CASSLAPGGSTDTQYF. CDR3 DNA sequence: TGCGCCAGCAGCTTGGCTCCGGGGGGGAGCACAGATACGCAGTATTTT.

This chain joins TRBV19 and TRBJ1-3; D unresolved. Looked up from germline, CDR1 is LNHDA and CDR2 is SQIVND (reference sequence). V gave up 2 bases and J gave up 3 bases, with 8 bases separating them. This CDR3 has 14 amino acids. The CDR3: CASSISTVGNTIYF. CDR3 coding DNA: TGTGCCAGTAGTATATCAACAGTTGGAAACACCATATATTTT.

The chain carries TRBV10-3 and TRBJ2-1, with 8 bases aligning to TRBD2. In germline, CDR1 is ENHRY, CDR2 SYGVKD. CDR3 length: 11 amino acids. Trimming took 11 bases from V and 8 from J; bases not matched to a gene: 5. CDR3 sequence (DNA): TGTGCCGCCGGGGGGGGCGATGAGCAGTTCTTC. The encoded protein is CAAGGGDEQFF.